This passage covers 10 T cell receptor beta chains from one sample sequenced in a study of shared clonotypes between healthy human individuals. Profiled with immunoSEQ multiplex PCR; TCRdb holds only in-frame clones, not every one. The sample holds about 680,000 clones, 92% seen once. In the naive CD8 group, cells lacked CD45RO and were positively selected for CCR7, so terminally differentiated effector memory CD45RA+ cells were left out. Sequences were obtained from naive CD8+ T cells sorted from blood. The source is a man under 40 in good health.

The chain has TRBV10-3 and TRBJ2-1, with D possibly called TRBD1 or TRBD2 (5 bases each). Trimming pared 7 bases from V and 0 bases from J, leaving 22 bases between. There are 18 residues in the CDR3. Germline loops: CDR1 ENHRY, CDR2 SYGVKD. The CDR3: CAINSGTPGESSYNEQFF. CDR3 DNA: TGTGCCATCAATTCTGGGACCCCCGGAGAGAGCTCCTACAATGAGCAGTTCTTC.

The chain has TRBV27 and TRBJ1-1, with TRBD1 matching 7 bases. Trimming took 5 bases from V and 3 from J; bases not matched to a gene: 9. Germline V CDR1 and CDR2: MNHEY, SMNVEV (reference sequence). This CDR3 comprises 15 residues. CDR3 coding DNA: TGTGCCAGCAGTCACGGGACAGCTCGGCACACTGAAGCTTTCTTT. Protein product: CASSHGTARHTEAFF.

To note about this clone: A far more abundant clone sits one base away, making this likely a read error. The gene calls are TRBV7-9 and TRBJ2-7; D gene uncertain. The CDR3 spans 11 residues. Germline loops: CDR1 SEHNR, CDR2 FQNEAQ (reference sequence). The ends were cut back, 5 bases at V and 2 bases at J, with 4 bases in the middle. CDR3 amino acids: CASSKTYEQYF. In DNA, the CDR3 is TGTGCCAGCAGCAAAACCTACGAGCAGTACTTC.

The chain couples TRBV7-2 to TRBJ2-7; D remains unclear. Germline lookup yields CDR1 SGHTA and CDR2 FQGNSA. The CDR3 spans 13 residues. Trimming pared 4 bases from V and 7 bases from J, leaving 14 bases between. The CDR3 here is CASSYGVSVEQYF. The CDR3 nucleotides read TGTGCCAGCAGCTATGGGGTCTCGGTAGAGCAGTACTTC.

J is TRBJ1-5 and V is TRBV28; D is perhaps TRBD1 (6 bases). The CDR3 is made up of 14 amino acids. With 11 bases removed from V and 6 bases from J, the gap between germline ends came to 20 bases. CDR1 is MDHEN, CDR2 SYDVKM, per germline. The DNA for the CDR3 is TGTGCCGCCAGCGGAGGTCAGGGGAGTCAGCCCCAGCATTTT. Encoded protein: CAASGGQGSQPQHF.

V and J are TRBV27 and TRBJ1-1; no definite D call. The CDR3 is made up of 14 amino acids. Germline V gene data show CDR1 as MNHEY and CDR2 as SMNVEV (reference sequence). Between the trimmed V and J ends, which lost 2 bases and 6 bases, there was a span of 13 bases. CDR3 in amino acids: CASSLRSGRAEAFF. The DNA for the CDR3 is TGTGCCAGCAGTTTAAGGTCGGGGAGGGCTGAAGCTTTCTTT.

J is TRBJ2-7 and V is TRBV7-9; 9 bases match TRBD1. CDR1 is SEHNR and CDR2 is FQNEAQ in the germline V gene (reference sequence). Germline trimming cut 4 bases from V and 2 bases from J; bases unmatched to any gene: 3. The CDR3 is 14 residues long. CDR3: CASSSWDRAYEQYF. The CDR3, as DNA: TGTGCCAGCAGCTCGTGGGACAGGGCCTACGAGCAGTACTTC.

J is TRBJ2-7 and V is TRBV29-1, with TRBD2 matching over 11 bases. CDR3 length equals 15 residues. Germline lookup yields CDR1 SQVTM and CDR2 ANQGSEA. V lost 4 bases, J lost 2 bases, and 7 bases stayed unmatched. In nucleotides, the CDR3 is TGCAGCGTTGGTCAACTAGCGGGAGCAGCCTACGAGCAGTACTTC. Amino acids: CSVGQLAGAAYEQYF.

This clone was found once. This sequence joins TRBV7-2 and TRBJ2-1, with a tentative D call TRBD2 (5 bases). This CDR3 contains 14 residues. The V and J ends lost 2 bases and 10 bases respectively, with 15 bases between them. Germline CDR1 is SGHTA and CDR2 is FQGNSA. CDR3 sequence reads: CASSLLPSRGEQFF. The CDR3 DNA follows: TGTGCCAGCAGCTTACTTCCCTCTCGCGGGGAGCAGTTCTTC.

This clone occurred a few times. The V gene is TRBV4-3, the J gene TRBJ1-2; TRBD1 might be the D (5 bases). Germline values: CDR1 LGHNA, CDR2 YSLEER. Trimming stripped 2 bases from V and 3 bases from J, with 13 bases between. This CDR3 comprises 15 residues. The CDR3 spells CASSQYDGGHYGYTF. CDR3 DNA: TGCGCCAGCAGCCAATACGACGGGGGACACTATGGCTACACCTTC.